Shown below are 23 T cell receptor beta chains from a single sample sequenced in a study of T cell responses to AZD1222 COVID-19 vaccine. Here immunoSEQ multiplex PCR was the method, and the copy in TCRdb shows in-frame clones only, minus some. Of about 160,000 clones listed, 80% to 90% are singletons. This sample comprised peripheral blood, obtained on day 0 of AZD1222 vaccination. These receptors were collected from an adult in good health.

V is TRBV9 and J is TRBJ2-7; D remains unclear. CDR3 size: 18 residues. The V end lost 0 bases, the J end lost 6 bases, and 25 bases lay between the germline ends. Germline V gives CDR1 SGDLS, CDR2 YYNGEE. The CDR3 coding sequence is TGTGCCAGCAGCGTAGGTCTAGGTGGGTCGAATCTAATGGGCGAGCAGTACTTC. It is translated as CASSVGLGGSNLMGEQYF.

This clone was counted a few times. This sequence joins TRBV12-3 or TRBV12-4 and TRBJ2-7, with TRBD2 as a possible D gene (7 bases). This CDR3 contains 12 residues. Trimming shortened V by 7 bases and J by 7 bases, and 14 bases separated the two germline ends. CDR3 in amino acids: CASTPGGEEQYF. Written as DNA, the CDR3 is TGTGCCAGCACCCCGGGGGGCGAAGAGCAGTACTTC.

This chain links TRBV7-3 with TRBJ1-5; D is uncertain. This CDR3 has 13 residues. Germline V gene data show CDR1 as SGHTA and CDR2 as FQGTGA. V lost 5 bases to trimming and J lost 0 bases, with 5 bases between them. CDR3: CASSPDSNQPQHF. The CDR3, as DNA: TGTGCCAGCAGCCCCGATAGCAATCAGCCCCAGCATTTT.

This clone was seen just once. The chain uses TRBV7-2 and TRBJ2-1; TRBD2 aligns across 10 bases. CDR1 is SGHTA and CDR2 is FQGNSA in the germline V gene. This CDR3 has 16 residues. V lost 5 bases and J lost 6; bases outside the gene matches: 10. The CDR3 coding sequence is TGTGCCAGCAGCCTGACTAGCGGGCGGGTCTTCAATGAGCAGTTCTTC. Protein product: CASSLTSGRVFNEQFF.

The chain uses TRBV9 and TRBJ2-1; 13 bases agree with TRBD2. V gave up 4 bases and J gave up 8 bases; unmatched junction bases: 6. The CDR3 sequence is 15 residues long. Germline assignment: CDR1 SGDLS and CDR2 YYNGEE. DNA of the CDR3: TGTGCCAGCAGCCCAACTAGCGGGGGGGCCTATGAGCAGTTCTTC. This codes for CASSPTSGGAYEQFF.

The chain couples TRBV12-3 or TRBV12-4 to TRBJ1-3, with D hard to call. The ends were cut back, 0 bases at V and 13 bases at J, with 10 bases in the middle. This CDR3 has 12 amino acids. The CDR3 loop reads CASSLAVHLIYF. The CDR3 nucleotides are TGTGCCAGCAGTTTAGCTGTGCACCTGATATATTTT.

There are a few counts of this clone. The CDR3 coding sequence is TGCGCCAGCAGTGAGTCGGCTGAGACCCAGTACTTC. It codes for CASSESAETQYF. The chain uses TRBV10-2 and TRBJ2-5; D not certain. V was shortened by 0 bases and J by 5 bases, with 4 bases between the two germline ends. The CDR3 is made up of 12 amino acids. CDR1 and CDR2 (germline): WSHSY, SAAADI.

V usage is TRBV11-3 and J usage is TRBJ2-1; 8 bases align to TRBD2. Germline V lookup: CDR1 SGHNT, CDR2 YENEEA. The CDR3 has 14 residues. The ends lost 10 bases at V and 4 bases at J; junction bases unmatched: 9. The DNA for the CDR3 is TGTGCCACCCCGGGCGGGGGGACTTACAATGAGCAGTTCTTC. Protein product: CATPGGGTYNEQFF.

The J gene is TRBJ2-7, the V gene TRBV18, with 9 positions matching TRBD1. Germline-derived CDR1 and CDR2 are KGHSH and LQKENI. Trimming at V came to 3 bases and at J to 3 bases, leaving 6 bases not matched to a gene. The length of the CDR3 is 15 residues. CDR3 amino acids: CASSPSGQGFYEQYV. The CDR3 region has the DNA TGTGCCAGCTCACCGTCCGGACAGGGGTTCTACGAGCAGTACGTC.

V usage is TRBV28 and J usage is TRBJ1-2, with 9 bases aligning to TRBD1. V lost 5 bases and J lost 5; bases outside the gene matches: 3. Per the germline V gene, CDR1 is MDHEN and CDR2 is SYDVKM. The CDR3 is made up of 13 amino acids. The CDR3 sequence: CASSGDRVYGYTF. The CDR3 DNA reads as TGTGCCAGCAGTGGGGACAGGGTTTATGGCTACACCTTC.

The V call is TRBV9, the J call TRBJ2-1; 8 nucleotides agree with TRBD2. The CDR3 length is 16 residues. Germline values: CDR1 SGDLS, CDR2 YYNGEE. V lost 0 bases, J lost 5 bases, and 7 bases stayed unmatched. Written as DNA, the CDR3 is TGTGCCAGCAGCGTAGAGTTGCGGGGGGCTAACAATGAGCAGTTCTTC. Translated, it gives CASSVELRGANNEQFF.

The chain combines TRBV28 with TRBJ1-2; unclear D gene. This CDR3 has 11 residues. The germline V gene has CDR1 MDHEN and CDR2 SYDVKM. The ends were cut back, 8 bases at V and 6 bases at J, with 10 bases in the middle. CDR3: CASGWRNGYTF. The CDR3 nucleotides are TGTGCCAGCGGGTGGAGAAATGGCTACACCTTC.

This clone was counted only a few times. The junction departs from germline at one end; a sequencing error may be responsible. The chain has TRBV6-1 and TRBJ1-6; D is uncertain. The CDR3 is made up of 18 amino acids. CDR1 and CDR2 (germline): MNHNS, SASEGT. The CDR3 bases are TGTGCCAGCAGGGAAGGCCTTGGCAGAAGTATATTCAATTCACCCCTCCACTTT. The encoded protein is CASREGLGRSIFNSPLHF.

The V and J genes are TRBV12-2 and TRBJ1-2; TRBD1 reflects the table's D call only, with no check against the DNA. TRBV12-2 is marked as a pseudogene. The CDR3 consists of 17 residues. This CDR3 reads CASRSRAGDRSNYGYTF. CDR3 nucleotides: TGTGCAAGTCGCTCCCGCGCCGGCGACAGATCTAACTATGGCTACACCTTC.

The genes are TRBV6-5 and TRBJ2-7, with 11 nucleotides matching TRBD2. CDR3 size: 15 residues. Germline-derived CDR1 and CDR2 are MNHEY and SVGAGI. V shed 5 bases, J shed 6 bases, and the junction held 9 bases outside the gene matches. In nucleotides, the CDR3 is TGTGCCAGCAGTAGAATAGCGGGGGGGCCGGGCGAGCAGTACTTC. Residues: CASSRIAGGPGEQYF.

This clone was seen just once. The J gene is TRBJ2-3, the V gene TRBV27, with unresolved D. V was pared by 11 bases and J by 6 bases, with 12 bases between. CDR1 is MNHEY, CDR2 SMNVEV, per germline (reference sequence). The CDR3 loop spans 11 amino acids. CDR3 amino acids: CASSSLDTQYF. In nucleotides, the CDR3 is TGTGCCTCGTCATCCCTGGATACGCAGTATTTT.

The chain links TRBV7-6 to TRBJ1-4; 7 positions match TRBD1. The CDR3 is 15 amino acids. The V and J ends lost 2 bases and 8 bases, in that order; junction bases with no gene match: 8. Germline V gene data show CDR1 as SGHVS and CDR2 as FNYEAQ. CDR3 region: CASSLNQGVGEKLFF. DNA for the CDR3: TGTGCCAGCAGCTTAAATCAGGGGGTGGGGGAAAAACTGTTTTTT.

J is TRBJ1-2 and V is TRBV28, with 8 nucleotides matching TRBD1. Germline values: CDR1 MDHEN, CDR2 SYDVKM. The CDR3 extends over 17 amino acids. The ends lost 1 base at V and 8 bases at J; junction bases unmatched: 15. DNA of the CDR3: TGTGCCAGCAGTTTATCGCAGGGGGCTATAGGGTTGCGGGGCTACACCTTC. Protein product: CASSLSQGAIGLRGYTF.

This chain uses TRBV6-1 with TRBJ1-6, with a weak D call TRBD1 (5 bases). CDR1 and CDR2 from the germline V gene are MNHNS and SASEGT. This CDR3 comprises 15 residues. V lost 2 bases and J lost 7, with 12 bases in between. The chain's CDR3 is CASSESPGLNSPLHF. In nucleotides, the CDR3 is TGTGCCAGCAGTGAAAGTCCGGGGCTAAATTCACCCCTCCACTTT.

The chain couples TRBV9 to TRBJ1-2, with 7 bases identical to TRBD1. The CDR3 loop spans 11 amino acids. Germline CDR1 SGDLS, CDR2 YYNGEE. The trim removed 7 bases at V and 4 bases at J, leaving 1 base unmatched. The CDR3 is CASAGGYGYTF. In DNA form, the CDR3 reads TGTGCCAGCGCAGGGGGCTATGGCTACACCTTC.

This clone has just one count. The chain recombines TRBV29-1 with TRBJ1-4; D is unclear. The CDR3 length is 13 residues. Germline V gene sequence: CDR1 SQVTM, CDR2 ANQGSEA. Trimming left V 3 bases short and J 6 bases short, with 11 bases between. CDR3: CSVERDRDEKLFF. In nucleotides, the CDR3 is TGCAGCGTTGAGCGGGATAGGGATGAAAAACTGTTTTTT.

V is TRBV7-9 and J is TRBJ2-5; 10 bases fit TRBD1. Per the germline V gene, CDR1 is SEHNR and CDR2 is FQNEAQ (reference sequence). V was pared by 5 bases and J by 6 bases, with 12 bases of the junction left unmatched. This CDR3 contains 16 residues. CDR3 DNA sequence: TGTGCCAGCAGCCCTGGCGGGGACAGGGGTTTGAAGACCCAGTACTTC. The encoded protein is CASSPGGDRGLKTQYF. The complete variable domain, with remaining parts taken from reference TRBV7-9 and TRBJ2-5, reads DTGVSQNPRHKITKRGQNVTFRCDPISEHNRLYWYRQTLGQGPEFLTYFQNEAQLEKSRLLSDRFSAERPKGSFSTLEIQRTEQGDSAMYLCASSPGGDRGLKTQYFGPGTRLLVL.

Note on this clone: The same CDR3 also results from other DNA sequences found in this sample. The chain links TRBV3-1 (or the pseudogene TRBV3-2) to TRBJ1-5; 7 bases are shared with TRBD1. The CDR3 has 14 residues. V lost 1 base, J lost 7 bases, and 4 bases stayed unmatched. Germline V gene lookup returns CDR1 LGHDT and CDR2 YNNKEL (reference sequence). DNA for the CDR3: TGTGCCAGCAGCCAAGGGCAGGGGGGACAGCCCCAGCATTTT. This encodes CASSQGQGGQPQHF.